This is a list of T cell receptor beta chains from one sample in a study of T cell changes during pregnancy in multiple sclerosis. Profiling relied on immunoSEQ multiplex PCR, and the TCRdb table lists in-frame clones only, not all of them. The profile covers tens of thousands of clones, with roughly 90% appearing a single time and about 0.3% taken by the ten largest. Sequencing used CD4+ T cells from peripheral blood mononuclear cells, obtained in the third trimester of pregnancy. Every receptor here comes from a female donor in good health, enrolled as a control in a pregnancy study. Each CDR3 is given with its conserved first and last residue. D genes are given only for firm matches. Only some rows state a clone size, as once, few, many or a class for expanded clones.

CASSFGPSEPQHF,TGTGCCAGCAGCTTTGGCCCTAGCGAGCCCCAGCATTTT,TRBJ1-5,-,-,TRBV7-2
CASSQGKNTEAFF,TGTGCCAGCTCACAGGGGAAGAACACTGAAGCTTTCTTT,TRBJ1-1,-,TRBD1,TRBV6-1
CASSLGWGTVAEAFF,TGTGCCAGCAGCTTGGGGTGGGGGACTGTCGCTGAAGCTTTCTTT,TRBJ1-1,-,-,TRBV5-4
CAWNRRDYEQYF,TGTGCCTGGAATCGGAGGGACTACGAGCAGTACTTC,TRBJ2-7,-,-,TRBV30
CASSLPGQGAISGGYTF,TGTGCCAGTAGTCTACCCGGACAGGGGGCTATTAGTGGTGGCTACACCTTC,TRBJ1-2,-,TRBD1,TRBV19
CASPEERDPEASNQPQHF,TGCGCCAGCCCGGAGGAAAGAGACCCAGAGGCGAGCAATCAGCCCCAGCATTTT,TRBJ1-5,once,-,TRBV23-1
CASSPLAGPEFF,TGTGCCAGCAGCCCACTAGCGGGCCCCGAGTTCTTC,TRBJ2-1,-,TRBD2,TRBV9
CASGAEGGSNQPQHF,TGTGCCAGCGGGGCCGAGGGGGGGAGCAATCAGCCCCAGCATTTT,TRBJ1-5,-,-,TRBV2
CASSSITANTEAFF,TGCGCCAGCAGCTCCATTACAGCGAACACTGAAGCTTTCTTT,TRBJ1-1,-,-,TRBV5-1
CAWKTGGADTQYF,TGTGCCTGGAAGACAGGGGGGGCAGATACGCAGTATTTT,TRBJ2-3,-,TRBD1,TRBV30
CASSLESNEQFF,TGTGCCAGCAGCTTAGAGAGCAATGAGCAGTTCTTC,TRBJ2-1,-,-,TRBV7-6
CASSILTKGYGYTF,TGTGCCAGTAGTATCTTAACAAAGGGGTATGGCTACACCTTC,TRBJ1-2,-,-,TRBV19
CASSFYQTDNEQFF,TGTGCCAGCAGCTTTTACCAGACAGACAATGAGCAGTTCTTC,TRBJ2-1,-,-,TRBV7-9